This T cell receptor (beta chain) stems from a study of T cells in Graves' hyperthyroidism and ophthalmopathy. It was RNA transcripts that yielded the amplified TCR beta CDR3 regions. The HTBI primer set drove a first-round RT-PCR of the TCR CDR3. MiXCR, run by TCRdb on the multiplex PCR reads, gives a single entry per CDR3 protein. The repertoire holds roughly 500,000 distinct CDR3 sequences, with 46% as singletons. This CDR3 spans 17 amino acids. V lost 6 bases, J lost 8 bases, and 18 bases stayed unmatched. Germline V gives CDR1 SSHAT, CDR2 FNYEAQ (reference sequence). This sequence joins TRBV7-7 and TRBJ1-1; 10 bases are a match to TRBD1. Material for sequencing was peripheral blood or thyroid tissue (not recorded which). This clonotype was obtained from an adult woman with Graves' disease, either hyperthyroidism or ophthalmopathy (not recorded which). CDR3 protein: CASSPLSGQGKQGEAFF. The CDR3, as DNA: TGTGCCAGCAGTCCCCTGTCGGGACAGGGGAAGCAAGGGGAAGCTTTCTTT.